The 18 T cell receptor beta chains below were found in one sample sequenced in a study of spatial heterogeneity in lung cancer. Time point defined: blood at routine non-recurrence follow-up after resection. TCRdb re-derived calls from the 5' RACE reads in MiXCR, one entry per CDR3 protein. This sample has approximately 11,000 distinct CDR3 sequences, with around 9.1% found just once. Here the sequenced sample was PBMCs, taken at follow-up. The receptors were sampled from a female donor with early-stage non-small cell lung cancer.

This clonotype was recorded at least ten times. The V call is TRBV4-3, the J call TRBJ2-3; perhaps TRBD1 as D (5 bases). With 0 bases removed from V and 6 bases from J, the gap between germline ends came to 13 bases. CDR1 and CDR2 (germline): LGHNA, YSLEER. The CDR3 is 15 residues long. The CDR3 protein is CASSQDWGGGDTQYF. CDR3 coding DNA: TGCGCCAGCAGCCAAGATTGGGGCGGTGGCGATACGCAGTATTTT.

This clonotype was observed at least ten times. The chain links TRBV6-5 to TRBJ2-5, with a weak D call TRBD1 (5 bases). The germline CDR1 and CDR2 sequences are MNHEY and SVGAGI. This CDR3 is built from 15 residues. The V end was cut by 0 bases, the J end by 4 bases, with 12 bases between. CDR3 amino acids: CASSYSSGLVETQYF. CDR3 nucleotide sequence: TGTGCCAGCAGTTACTCGTCAGGGTTGGTAGAGACCCAGTACTTC.

In its sample, this clonotype was seen many times. The chain couples TRBV5-8 to TRBJ2-7, with D possibly TRBD1 on 6 matching bases. Trimming cost V 1 base and J 2 bases, with 10 bases left between them. CDR1 is SGHTS, CDR2 YDEGEE, per germline. This CDR3 region has 14 residues. The CDR3 sequence is CASSLYRVAYEQYV. The CDR3 DNA reads as TGTGCCAGCAGCTTGTACAGGGTTGCCTACGAGCAGTACGTC.

This clonotype showed up many times. The chain combines TRBV20-1 with TRBJ2-5; possible D gene TRBD1, 5 bases. V was cut by 0 bases and J by 5 bases, with 10 bases left in between. The CDR3 is 13 residues long. Germline loops: CDR1 DFQATT, CDR2 SNEGSKA (reference sequence). The CDR3 loop is CSAREYRLETQYF. The CDR3, as DNA: TGCAGTGCTAGAGAGTACAGGCTGGAGACCCAGTACTTC.

This clonotype occurred many times. This rearrangement joins TRBV10-3 to TRBJ2-7, with 9 nucleotides matching TRBD1. This CDR3 contains 13 residues. Germline V gene sequence: CDR1 ENHRY, CDR2 SYGVKD. Trimming at V came to 4 bases and at J to 6 bases, leaving 4 bases not matched to a gene. Written as DNA, the CDR3 is TGTGCCATCAGTGGGGGACAGGGTAGCGAGCAGTACGTC. Translation gives CAISGGQGSEQYV.

The table lists this clonotype with many counts. The rearrangement joins TRBV5-1 to TRBJ1-3; no clear D. In germline, CDR1 is SGHRS, CDR2 YFSETQ. The CDR3 is made up of 17 amino acids. Trimming took off 4 bases at V and 0 bases at J, with 17 bases between the two ends. CDR3 nucleotide sequence: TGCGCCAGCAGCAGGGATGGACGACTAAGCTCTGGAAACACCATATATTTT. Translated: CASSRDGRLSSGNTIYF.

This clonotype is judged medium-sized (0.01 to 0.1%). The rearrangement links TRBV28 to TRBJ2-7; D not resolved. Germline values: CDR1 MDHEN, CDR2 SYDVKM. The CDR3 loop spans 15 amino acids. Trimming left V 2 bases short and J 0 bases short, with 11 bases between. The CDR3 here is CASSLTDFSSYEQYF. CDR3 sequence (DNA): TGTGCCAGCAGTTTAACGGATTTTAGCTCCTACGAGCAGTACTTC.

This clonotype was seen repeatedly, ten times or more. The V gene is TRBV4-3, the J gene TRBJ2-7, with 8 positions matching TRBD2. CDR1 and CDR2 (germline): LGHNA, YSLEER. V trimming: 0 bases; J trimming: 3 bases; junction bases outside the gene matches: 4. The CDR3 spans 15 residues. CDR3 in amino acids: CASSQDRLASYEQYF. DNA for the CDR3: TGCGCCAGCAGCCAAGACCGACTAGCGAGCTACGAGCAGTACTTC.

This clonotype was detected many times. The chain joins TRBV9 to TRBJ2-7; TRBD2 aligns across 7 bases. Germline lookup yields CDR1 SGDLS and CDR2 YYNGEE. The V gene end was trimmed by 0 bases and the J gene end by 6 bases; junction bases not matched to a gene: 6. This CDR3 is 14 amino acids long. The CDR3 nucleotides read TGTGCCAGCAGCGTAGAGAAAGGGGAGGGCGAGCAGTACTTC. Residues: CASSVEKGEGEQYF.

This clonotype showed up just a few times. The V gene is TRBV19, the J gene TRBJ2-7, with D maybe TRBD1 (6 bases). There are 13 residues in the CDR3. Germline V gene sequence: CDR1 LNHDA, CDR2 SQIVND (reference sequence). Trimming stripped 5 bases from V and 4 bases from J, with 12 bases between. The chain's CDR3 is CASSLGQRYEQYF. DNA for the CDR3: TGTGCCAGTAGTCTTGGACAGAGGTACGAGCAGTACTTC.

This clonotype occurred many times. The rearrangement uses TRBV12-3 or TRBV12-4 and TRBJ2-3, with a tentative D call TRBD2 (5 bases). The CDR3 consists of 16 residues. V was shortened by 5 bases and J by 0 bases, with 15 bases between the two germline ends. The CDR3 loop reads CASSMERLTSTDTQYF. In DNA, the CDR3 is TGTGCCAGCAGTATGGAGCGGTTAACTAGCACAGATACGCAGTATTTT.

This clonotype was counted between two and nine times. This chain connects TRBV18 to TRBJ2-7, with D possibly being TRBD2 (6 bases). The CDR3 loop spans 15 amino acids. V was trimmed by 6 bases and J by 1 base, leaving 16 bases between them. Germline V gene lookup returns CDR1 KGHSH and CDR2 LQKENI. The CDR3 sequence is CASSDSGHISYEQYF. CDR3 DNA sequence: TGTGCCAGCTCTGACAGCGGGCACATATCCTACGAGCAGTACTTC. Using reference TRBV18 and TRBJ2-7 for the parts outside the CDR3, the full variable domain is NAGVMQNPRHLVRRRGQEARLRCSPMKGHSHVYWYRQLPEEGLKFMVYLQKENIIDESGMPKERFSAEFPKEGPSILRIQQVVRGDSAAYFCASSDSGHISYEQYFGPGTRLTVT.

This clonotype is judged medium-sized. The chain has TRBV19 and TRBJ2-6; tentative D call: TRBD2 (5 bases). Germline values: CDR1 LNHDA, CDR2 SQIVND (reference sequence). V gave up 10 bases and J gave up 0 bases, with 13 bases separating them. This CDR3 contains 15 residues. In nucleotides, the CDR3 is TGTGCCACTGGCGCGGGCTACTCTGGGGCCAACGTCCTGACTTTC. Translating gives CATGAGYSGANVLTF.

V and J are TRBV13 and TRBJ2-7; TRBD2 aligns across 12 bases. Per the germline V gene, CDR1 is PRHDT and CDR2 is FYEKMQ (reference sequence). The V segment lost 5 bases and the J segment 4 bases; nucleotides outside the gene matches: 15. The CDR3 has 18 residues. This CDR3 reads CASSATRLAGGKIYEQYF. Written as DNA, the CDR3 is TGTGCCAGCAGCGCTACGCGGCTAGCGGGAGGGAAAATTTACGAGCAGTACTTC.

By sample share, this clonotype is medium-sized. This chain uses TRBV20-1 with TRBJ2-7, with D maybe TRBD2 (5 bases). With 4 bases removed from V and 4 bases from J, the gap between germline ends came to 11 bases. The CDR3 is made up of 12 amino acids. The V gene's germline CDR1 is DFQATT and CDR2 SNEGSKA (reference sequence). The CDR3 region has the DNA TGCAGTGCTACCGAGGGCGGTTACGAGCAGTACTTC. Protein: CSATEGGYEQYF.

This clonotype was seen repeatedly, ten times or more. The gene calls are TRBV29-1 and TRBJ1-2; a possible D gene is TRBD1 (5 bases). Trimming took off 4 bases at V and 6 bases at J, with 9 bases between the two ends. The CDR3 totals 11 residues. The germline gives CDR1 SQVTM, CDR2 ANQGSEA. The CDR3 DNA reads as TGCAGCGTTGTCAGGGACCATGGCTACACCTTC. It encodes CSVVRDHGYTF.

This clonotype was seen repeatedly, ten times or more. This chain joins TRBV12-3 or TRBV12-4 and TRBJ1-1; D uncertain. Trimming pared 2 bases from V and 3 bases from J, leaving 7 bases between. CDR3 length: 13 residues. CDR3 sequence: CASSLNSHTEAFF. In DNA form, the CDR3 reads TGTGCCAGCAGTTTAAACAGCCACACTGAAGCTTTCTTT.

The table lists this clonotype with many counts. This chain connects TRBV6-5 to TRBJ1-2; the match to TRBD1 covers 9 bases. Losses at the gene ends were 10 bases for V and 1 base for J; bases not matched to a gene: 13. Germline V CDR1 and CDR2: MNHEY, SVGAGI. The CDR3 extends over 16 amino acids. The CDR3 loop is CATSPGGTGINYGYTF. The CDR3 DNA is TGTGCCACCTCTCCCGGCGGGACAGGGATTAACTATGGCTACACCTTC.